These T cell receptor beta chains were read from a single sample in a study of cytotoxic CD8 clonotypes in ibrutinib-treated CLL. Method: immunoSEQ multiplex PCR; TCRdb's copy keeps in-frame clones and lacks some. Seen here are just over 200,000 clones, about three quarters observed once, and the top ten hold roughly 6.4%. Sequencing was performed on PBMCs, taken after 12 months of ibrutinib treatment. These TCRs come from a human donor with chronic lymphocytic leukemia. Each CDR3 is given with its conserved first and last residue. Each record gives: J gene, clone size, V gene, D gene, CDR3 protein, CDR3 DNA. A D gene is named only where the DNA matches it firmly. The size entry is marked missing in some rows and otherwise reads once, few, many or a size class.

J gene: TRBJ1-1; clone size: many; V gene: TRBV7-9; D gene: NA; CDR3 protein: CASSSPDSRVPEAFF; CDR3 DNA: TGTGCCAGCAGCTCCCCAGACAGCCGGGTGCCTGAAGCTTTCTTT
J gene: TRBJ2-2; clone size: NA; V gene: TRBV9; D gene: TRBD2; CDR3 protein: CASSSRLAGGTGELFF; CDR3 DNA: TGTGCCAGCAGCTCTCGACTAGCGGGAGGGACCGGGGAGCTGTTTTTT
J gene: TRBJ2-7; clone size: NA; V gene: TRBV9; D gene: TRBD1; CDR3 protein: CASSVSYRGPYEQYF; CDR3 DNA: TGTGCCAGCAGCGTAAGTTACAGGGGGCCCTACGAGCAGTACTTC
J gene: TRBJ1-5; clone size: NA; V gene: TRBV28; D gene: TRBD1; CDR3 protein: CASSLDRGLEPQHF; CDR3 DNA: TGTGCCAGCAGTTTGGACAGGGGTTTAGAGCCCCAGCATTTT
J gene: TRBJ2-5; clone size: NA; V gene: TRBV5-1; D gene: NA; CDR3 protein: CASSLRGQYQETQYF; CDR3 DNA: TGCGCCAGCAGCTTGCGGGGGCAGTACCAAGAGACCCAGTACTTC
J gene: TRBJ2-2; clone size: NA; V gene: TRBV7-9; D gene: TRBD2; CDR3 protein: CASSSGSGVNTGELFF; CDR3 DNA: TGTGCCAGCAGCTCCGGTAGCGGGGTCAACACCGGGGAGCTGTTTTTT
J gene: TRBJ1-5; clone size: NA; V gene: TRBV29-1; D gene: NA; CDR3 protein: CSVDGGPSNQPQHF; CDR3 DNA: TGCAGCGTTGATGGGGGGCCAAGCAATCAGCCCCAGCATTTT
J gene: TRBJ2-5; clone size: NA; V gene: TRBV6-6; D gene: TRBD1; CDR3 protein: CASTMTGRETQYF; CDR3 DNA: TGTGCCAGCACCATGACAGGGAGAGAGACCCAGTACTTC
J gene: TRBJ2-1; clone size: NA; V gene: TRBV4-1; D gene: TRBD2; CDR3 protein: CASSPGGGRGYNEQFF; CDR3 DNA: TGCGCCAGCAGCCCCGGGGGGGGCAGGGGCTACAATGAGCAGTTCTTC
J gene: TRBJ2-3; clone size: NA; V gene: TRBV29-1; D gene: NA; CDR3 protein: CSVAWGQSSTDTQYF; CDR3 DNA: TGCAGCGTCGCGTGGGGGCAGTCCAGCACAGATACGCAGTATTTT
J gene: TRBJ1-5; clone size: few; V gene: TRBV25-1; D gene: NA; CDR3 protein: CASIKEQGKHQPQHF; CDR3 DNA: TGTGCCAGCATTAAGGAACAGGGAAAGCATCAGCCCCAGCATTTT
J gene: TRBJ1-5; clone size: NA; V gene: TRBV18; D gene: NA; CDR3 protein: CASSPKGGGQPQHF; CDR3 DNA: TGTGCCAGCTCACCGAAGGGGGGCGGTCAGCCCCAGCATTTT
J gene: TRBJ1-1; clone size: NA; V gene: TRBV7-7; D gene: NA; CDR3 protein: CASSMEINTEAFF; CDR3 DNA: TGTGCTAGCAGCATGGAGATCAACACTGAAGCTTTCTTT
J gene: TRBJ2-7; clone size: NA; V gene: TRBV11-3; D gene: NA; CDR3 protein: CASSLRTEAHEQYF; CDR3 DNA: TGTGCCAGCAGCTTAAGGACAGAGGCCCACGAGCAGTACTTC
J gene: TRBJ1-5; clone size: few; V gene: TRBV30; D gene: TRBD1; CDR3 protein: CAWRGQGIQPQHF; CDR3 DNA: TGTGCCTGGAGGGGACAGGGGATACAGCCCCAGCATTTT
J gene: TRBJ2-7; clone size: many; V gene: TRBV30; D gene: NA; CDR3 protein: CAWSDAYEQYF; CDR3 DNA: TGTGCCTGGAGTGATGCCTACGAGCAGTACTTC
J gene: TRBJ2-7; clone size: NA; V gene: TRBV27; D gene: TRBD1; CDR3 protein: CASSFDRGWEQYF; CDR3 DNA: TGTGCCAGCAGTTTCGACAGGGGGTGGGAGCAGTACTTC
J gene: TRBJ2-3; clone size: NA; V gene: TRBV4-1; D gene: TRBD2; CDR3 protein: CASSKSGGLTDTQYF; CDR3 DNA: TGCGCCAGCAGCAAAAGCGGGGGCCTCACAGATACGCAGTATTTT
J gene: TRBJ2-1; clone size: NA; V gene: TRBV9; D gene: TRBD2; CDR3 protein: CASSVEGLAAYNEQFF; CDR3 DNA: TGTGCCAGCAGCGTAGAAGGACTAGCGGCCTACAATGAGCAGTTCTTC
J gene: TRBJ1-4; clone size: NA; V gene: TRBV9; D gene: NA; CDR3 protein: CASSVGTTNEKLFF; CDR3 DNA: TGTGCCAGCAGCGTGGGAACAACTAATGAAAAACTGTTTTTT
J gene: TRBJ2-2; clone size: many; V gene: TRBV19; D gene: NA; CDR3 protein: CASSGEQGPGELFF; CDR3 DNA: TGTGCCAGTAGTGGCGAACAGGGCCCCGGGGAGCTGTTTTTT
J gene: TRBJ1-3; clone size: NA; V gene: TRBV27; D gene: NA; CDR3 protein: CASSSRDRRSGNTIYF; CDR3 DNA: TGTGCCAGCAGTTCGAGGGACCGGCGCTCTGGAAACACCATATATTTT
J gene: TRBJ1-5; clone size: few; V gene: TRBV27; D gene: NA; CDR3 protein: CASSFVGQPQHF; CDR3 DNA: TGTGCCAGCAGTTTTGTAGGTCAGCCCCAGCATTTT
J gene: TRBJ1-2; clone size: NA; V gene: TRBV9; D gene: NA; CDR3 protein: CASSVATGFLGYTF; CDR3 DNA: TGTGCCAGCAGCGTAGCTACCGGGTTCCTCGGCTACACCTTC
J gene: TRBJ1-2; clone size: NA; V gene: TRBV28; D gene: TRBD1; CDR3 protein: CASSLKNRGANYGYTF; CDR3 DNA: TGTGCCAGCAGTTTAAAAAACAGGGGAGCTAACTATGGCTACACCTTC
J gene: TRBJ2-7; clone size: NA; V gene: TRBV6-5; D gene: NA; CDR3 protein: CASRDRGIGEQYF; CDR3 DNA: TGTGCCAGCCGAGACCGGGGGATCGGCGAGCAGTACTTC
J gene: TRBJ2-1; clone size: NA; V gene: TRBV7-4; D gene: TRBD2; CDR3 protein: CASKNGGGLSSYNEQFF; CDR3 DNA: TGTGCCAGCAAAAATGGCGGGGGGCTAAGCTCCTACAATGAGCAGTTCTTC
J gene: TRBJ1-1; clone size: few; V gene: TRBV7-3; D gene: NA; CDR3 protein: CASSLTRTEAFF; CDR3 DNA: TGTGCCAGCAGCTTAACCCGCACTGAAGCTTTCTTT
J gene: TRBJ1-2; clone size: NA; V gene: TRBV6-5; D gene: TRBD1; CDR3 protein: CASSVDRAYYGYTF; CDR3 DNA: TGTGCCAGCAGTGTGGACAGGGCCTACTATGGCTACACCTTC
J gene: TRBJ2-3; clone size: NA; V gene: TRBV11-2; D gene: TRBD2; CDR3 protein: CASSSRTSVTDTQYF; CDR3 DNA: TGTGCCAGCAGCTCTCGGACTAGCGTCACAGATACGCAGTATTTT
J gene: TRBJ2-2; clone size: NA; V gene: TRBV11-3; D gene: NA; CDR3 protein: CASSPPVGNTGELFF; CDR3 DNA: TGTGCCAGCAGCCCCCCAGTCGGAAACACCGGGGAGCTGTTTTTT
J gene: TRBJ1-6; clone size: NA; V gene: TRBV9; D gene: NA; CDR3 protein: CASSVAPGLYSPLHF; CDR3 DNA: TGTGCCAGCAGCGTAGCCCCTGGACTCTATTCACCCCTCCACTTT
J gene: TRBJ1-1; clone size: NA; V gene: TRBV5-1; D gene: TRBD1; CDR3 protein: CASSFQAGGTEAFF; CDR3 DNA: TGCGCCAGCAGCTTTCAAGCAGGGGGCACTGAAGCTTTCTTT
J gene: TRBJ2-1; clone size: NA; V gene: TRBV28; D gene: NA; CDR3 protein: CATAPFPRNEQFF; CDR3 DNA: TGTGCCACCGCACCTTTTCCGAGGAATGAGCAGTTCTTC
J gene: TRBJ2-3; clone size: NA; V gene: TRBV9; D gene: TRBD2; CDR3 protein: CASSEFDGRARTDTQYF; CDR3 DNA: TGTGCCAGCAGCGAGTTCGACGGGAGGGCCCGTACAGATACGCAGTATTTT
J gene: TRBJ2-1; clone size: once; V gene: TRBV5-1; D gene: NA; CDR3 protein: CASSLDGGNSYNEQFF; CDR3 DNA: TGCGCCAGCAGCTTGGACGGGGGAAACTCCTACAATGAGCAGTTCTTC
J gene: TRBJ2-3; clone size: few; V gene: TRBV6-5; D gene: NA; CDR3 protein: CASSPTRTTDTQYF; CDR3 DNA: TGTGCCAGCAGCCCAACTAGGACCACAGATACGCAGTATTTT
J gene: TRBJ1-2; clone size: once; V gene: TRBV30; D gene: TRBD1; CDR3 protein: CASPGTGGTFYGYTF; CDR3 DNA: TGTGCCTCTCCCGGGACAGGGGGAACCTTCTATGGCTACACCTTC
J gene: TRBJ2-2; clone size: NA; V gene: TRBV28; D gene: NA; CDR3 protein: CATKVGDSGELFF; CDR3 DNA: TGTGCCACAAAGGTTGGCGACTCCGGGGAGCTGTTTTTT